The 5 T cell receptor beta chains listed next were all sequenced from one sample in a study of cytomegalovirus exposure and HLA in healthy donors. The PCR was carried out with 60 Vbeta primers and 13 Jbeta primers. TCRdb keeps only in-frame clones here, not all; method: immunoSEQ multiplex PCR. Among 140,000 to 150,000 clones listed, over 60% were seen once. Sample: PBMCs. The source of these receptors is a young woman in good health and CMV-seronegative.

This clone came up a few times. The CDR3 region is CASSLRRLGTEAFF. DNA for the CDR3: TGTGCCAGCAGCCTCAGGAGGCTGGGCACTGAAGCTTTCTTT. The V gene is TRBV6-5, the J gene TRBJ1-1, with D uncertain. The germline gives CDR1 MNHEY, CDR2 SVGAGI. Trimming removed 6 bases from V and 4 bases from J, with 15 bases in between. The CDR3 totals 14 residues.

This chain connects TRBV18 to TRBJ1-1; D unclear. Trimming shortened V by 3 bases and J by 1 base, and 15 bases separated the two germline ends. Germline lookup yields CDR1 KGHSH and CDR2 LQKENI. CDR3 size: 16 residues. The CDR3 loop reads CASSPSIGGANTEAFF. For the CDR3, the DNA is TGTGCCAGCTCACCTAGTATCGGCGGAGCGAACACTGAAGCTTTCTTT.

The chain employs TRBV5-4 and TRBJ1-1; 7 nucleotides match TRBD1. The CDR3 totals 12 residues. Germline V gives CDR1 SGHNT, CDR2 YYREEE (reference sequence). V was pared by 4 bases and J by 10 bases, with 7 bases of the junction left unmatched. Here the CDR3 DNA reads TGTGCCAGCAGCCCCGGGACAGTGGGAGCTTTCTTT. Protein sequence: CASSPGTVGAFF.

The V gene is TRBV29-1, the J gene TRBJ2-5; D perhaps matches TRBD2 (5 bases). The CDR3 is 12 amino acids. V was shortened by 8 bases and J by 5 bases, with 15 bases between the two germline ends. CDR1 and CDR2 from the germline V gene are SQVTM and ANQGSEA. The CDR3 DNA reads TGCAGCACCCGGGAAAGAGTGGAGACCCAGTACTTC. Its translation: CSTRERVETQYF.

The rearrangement links TRBV19 to TRBJ1-5, with D possibly being TRBD1 (6 bases). The V end lost 5 bases, the J end lost 2 bases, and 13 bases lay between the germline ends. Germline assignment: CDR1 LNHDA and CDR2 SQIVND (reference sequence). This CDR3 has 15 residues. The CDR3 DNA sequence: TGTGCCAGTAGTGTCGCATCAGGGGGCAATCAGCCCCAGCATTTT. This translates into CASSVASGGNQPQHF.